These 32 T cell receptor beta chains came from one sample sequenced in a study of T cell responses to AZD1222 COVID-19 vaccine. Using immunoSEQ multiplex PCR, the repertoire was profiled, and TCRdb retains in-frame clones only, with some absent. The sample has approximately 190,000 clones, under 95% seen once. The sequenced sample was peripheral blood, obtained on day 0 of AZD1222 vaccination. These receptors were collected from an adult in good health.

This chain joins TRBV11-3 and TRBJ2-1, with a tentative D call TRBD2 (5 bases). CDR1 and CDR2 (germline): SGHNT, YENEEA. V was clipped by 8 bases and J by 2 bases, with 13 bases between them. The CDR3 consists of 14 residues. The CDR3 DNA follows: TGTGCCAGCGGCGACGGAGGTCCCTACAATGAGCAGTTCTTC. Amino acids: CASGDGGPYNEQFF.

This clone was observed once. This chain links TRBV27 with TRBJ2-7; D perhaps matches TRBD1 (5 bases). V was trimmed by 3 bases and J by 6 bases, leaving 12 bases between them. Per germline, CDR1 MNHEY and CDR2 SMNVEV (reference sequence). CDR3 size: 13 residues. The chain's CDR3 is CASSFAGPREQYF. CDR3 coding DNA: TGTGCCAGCAGTTTTGCAGGGCCTCGCGAGCAGTACTTC.

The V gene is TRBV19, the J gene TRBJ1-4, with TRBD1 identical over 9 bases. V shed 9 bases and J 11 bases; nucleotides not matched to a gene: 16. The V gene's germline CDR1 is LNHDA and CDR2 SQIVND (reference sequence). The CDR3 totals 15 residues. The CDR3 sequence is CASYKGSGQGNKLFF. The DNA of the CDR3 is TGTGCCAGCTATAAAGGATCGGGACAGGGCAACAAACTGTTTTTT.

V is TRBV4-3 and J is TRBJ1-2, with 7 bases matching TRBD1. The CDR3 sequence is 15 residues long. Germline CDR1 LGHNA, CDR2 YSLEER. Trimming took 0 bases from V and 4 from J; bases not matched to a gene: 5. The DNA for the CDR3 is TGCGCCAGCAGCCAAGATCCAGGGGGGGGCTATGGCTACACCTTC. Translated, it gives CASSQDPGGGYGYTF.

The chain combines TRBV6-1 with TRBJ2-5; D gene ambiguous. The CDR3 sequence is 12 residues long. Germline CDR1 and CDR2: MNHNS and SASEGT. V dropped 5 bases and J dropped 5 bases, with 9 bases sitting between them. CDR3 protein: CASSPLSETQYF. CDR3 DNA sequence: TGTGCCAGCAGTCCCCTGTCGGAGACCCAGTACTTC.

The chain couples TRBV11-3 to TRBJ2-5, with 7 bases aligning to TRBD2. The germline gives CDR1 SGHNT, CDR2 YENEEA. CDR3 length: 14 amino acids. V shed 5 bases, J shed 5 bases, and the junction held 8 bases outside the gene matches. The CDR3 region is CASSPSGAGETQYF. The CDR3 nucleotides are TGTGCCAGCAGCCCGAGCGGGGCAGGGGAGACCCAGTACTTC.

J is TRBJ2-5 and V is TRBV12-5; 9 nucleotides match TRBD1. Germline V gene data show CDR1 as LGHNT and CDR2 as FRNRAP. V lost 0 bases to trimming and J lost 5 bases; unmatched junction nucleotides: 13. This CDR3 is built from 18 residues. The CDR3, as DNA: TGTGCTAGTGGTTTGGTAAAGCGAGAGACAGGGGGGGGCGAGACCCAGTACTTC. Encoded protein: CASGLVKRETGGGETQYF. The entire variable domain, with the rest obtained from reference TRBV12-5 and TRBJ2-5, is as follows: DARVTQTPRHKVTEMGQEVTMRCQPILGHNTVFWYRQTMMQGLELLAYFRNRAPLDDSGMPKDRFSAEMPDATLATLKIQPSEPRDSAVYFCASGLVKRETGGGETQYFGPGTRLLVL.

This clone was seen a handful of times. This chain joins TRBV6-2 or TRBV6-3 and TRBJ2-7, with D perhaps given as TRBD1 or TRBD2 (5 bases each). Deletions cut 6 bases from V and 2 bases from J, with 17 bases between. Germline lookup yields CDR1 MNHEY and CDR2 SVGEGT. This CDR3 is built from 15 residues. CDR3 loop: CASSLIGTYPYEQYF. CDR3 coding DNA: TGTGCCAGCAGCCTGATCGGGACCTACCCCTACGAGCAGTACTTC.

The DNA for the CDR3 is TGTGCCAGCAGCCCCCCCGGGGGGGGCACCGGGGAGCTGTTTTTT. Residues: CASSPPGGGTGELFF. V is TRBV5-4 and J is TRBJ2-2; TRBD2 matches at 8 bases. Trimming cost V 4 bases and J 4 bases; bases outside gene matches: 6. CDR1 is SGHNT and CDR2 is YYREEE in the germline V gene (reference sequence). This CDR3 has 15 residues.

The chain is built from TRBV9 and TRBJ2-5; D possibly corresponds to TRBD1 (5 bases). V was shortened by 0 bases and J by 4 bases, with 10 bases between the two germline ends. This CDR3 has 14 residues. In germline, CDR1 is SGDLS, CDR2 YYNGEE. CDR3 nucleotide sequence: TGTGCCAGCAGCGTAGCATTACAGGCAGAGACCCAGTACTTC. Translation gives CASSVALQAETQYF.

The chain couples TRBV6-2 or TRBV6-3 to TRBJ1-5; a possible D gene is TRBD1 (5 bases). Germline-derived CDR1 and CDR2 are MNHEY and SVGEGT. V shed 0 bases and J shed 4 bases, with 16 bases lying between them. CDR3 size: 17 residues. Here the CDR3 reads CASSYSNFGGFNQPQHF. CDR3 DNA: TGTGCCAGCAGTTACTCGAATTTTGGGGGGTTTAATCAGCCCCAGCATTTT.

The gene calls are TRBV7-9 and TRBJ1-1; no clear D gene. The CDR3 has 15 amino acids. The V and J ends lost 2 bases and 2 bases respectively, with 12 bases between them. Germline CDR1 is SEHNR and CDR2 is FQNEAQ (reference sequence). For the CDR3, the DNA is TGTGCCAGCAGCTTATTTGGCCGAGGAAACACTGAAGCTTTCTTT. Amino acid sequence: CASSLFGRGNTEAFF.

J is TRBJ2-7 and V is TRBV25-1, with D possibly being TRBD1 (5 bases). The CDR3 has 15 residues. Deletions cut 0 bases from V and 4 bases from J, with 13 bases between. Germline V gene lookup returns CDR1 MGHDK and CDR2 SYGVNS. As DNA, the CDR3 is TGTGCCAGCAGTGAATATAGGGCAGGGATATACGAGCAGTACTTC. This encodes CASSEYRAGIYEQYF.

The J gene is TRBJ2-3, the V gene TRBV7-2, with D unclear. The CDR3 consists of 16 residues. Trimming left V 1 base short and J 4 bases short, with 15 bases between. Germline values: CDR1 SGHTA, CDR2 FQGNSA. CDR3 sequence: CASSLVNAVVADTQYF. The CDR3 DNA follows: TGTGCCAGCAGCTTAGTAAACGCGGTGGTCGCAGATACGCAGTATTTT.

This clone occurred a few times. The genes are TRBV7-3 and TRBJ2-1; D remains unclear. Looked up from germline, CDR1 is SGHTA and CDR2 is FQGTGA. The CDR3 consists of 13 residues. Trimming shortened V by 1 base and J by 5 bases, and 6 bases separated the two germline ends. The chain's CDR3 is CASSLNQDNEQFF. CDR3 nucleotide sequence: TGTGCCAGCAGCTTAAACCAGGACAATGAGCAGTTCTTC.

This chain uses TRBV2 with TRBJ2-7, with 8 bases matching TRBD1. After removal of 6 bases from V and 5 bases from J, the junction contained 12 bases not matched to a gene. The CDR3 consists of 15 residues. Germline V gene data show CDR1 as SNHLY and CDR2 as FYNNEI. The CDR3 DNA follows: TGTGCCAGCAGAAACCAGGGGGCGTTTTCCAACGAGCAGTACTTC. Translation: CASRNQGAFSNEQYF.

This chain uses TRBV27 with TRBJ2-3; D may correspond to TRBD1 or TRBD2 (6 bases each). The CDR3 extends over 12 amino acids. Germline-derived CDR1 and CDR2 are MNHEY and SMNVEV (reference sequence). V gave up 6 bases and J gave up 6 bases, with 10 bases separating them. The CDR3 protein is CASRRGRDTQYF. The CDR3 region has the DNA TGTGCCAGCAGAAGGGGGAGGGATACGCAGTATTTT.

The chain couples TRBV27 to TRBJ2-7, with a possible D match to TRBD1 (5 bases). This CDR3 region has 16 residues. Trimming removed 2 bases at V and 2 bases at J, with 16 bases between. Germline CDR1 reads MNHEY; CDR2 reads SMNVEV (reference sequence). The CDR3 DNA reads TGTGCCAGCAGTTTAGGGGCAAGAGGAAACCCCTACGAGCAGTACTTC. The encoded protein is CASSLGARGNPYEQYF.

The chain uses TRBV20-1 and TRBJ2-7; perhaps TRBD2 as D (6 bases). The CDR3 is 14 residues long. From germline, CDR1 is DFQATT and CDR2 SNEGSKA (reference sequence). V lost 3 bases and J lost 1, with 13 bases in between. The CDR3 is CSASRGTRSYEQYF. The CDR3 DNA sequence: TGCAGTGCTAGTCGGGGGACCCGGTCCTACGAGCAGTACTTC.

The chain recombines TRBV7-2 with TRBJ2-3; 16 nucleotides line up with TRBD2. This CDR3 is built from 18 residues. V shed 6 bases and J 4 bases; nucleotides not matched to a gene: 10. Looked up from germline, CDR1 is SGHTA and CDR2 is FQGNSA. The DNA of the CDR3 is TGTGCCAGCAGTTTTACCGGGACTAGCGGGGGGGCTCCAGATACGCAGTATTTT. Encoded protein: CASSFTGTSGGAPDTQYF.

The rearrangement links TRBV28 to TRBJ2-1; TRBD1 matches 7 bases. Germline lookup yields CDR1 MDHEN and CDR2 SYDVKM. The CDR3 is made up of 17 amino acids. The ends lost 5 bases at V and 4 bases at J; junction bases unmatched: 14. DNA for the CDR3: TGTGCCAGCAGTGCCCCCGGGACAGCATATACTTACAATGAGCAGTTCTTC. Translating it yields CASSAPGTAYTYNEQFF.

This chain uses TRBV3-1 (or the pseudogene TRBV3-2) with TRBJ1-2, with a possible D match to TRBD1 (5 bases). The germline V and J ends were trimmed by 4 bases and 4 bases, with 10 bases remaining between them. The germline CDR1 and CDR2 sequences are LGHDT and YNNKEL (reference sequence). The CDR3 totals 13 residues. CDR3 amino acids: CASSPRQSYGYTF. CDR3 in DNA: TGTGCCAGCAGCCCTCGACAGTCCTATGGCTACACCTTC.

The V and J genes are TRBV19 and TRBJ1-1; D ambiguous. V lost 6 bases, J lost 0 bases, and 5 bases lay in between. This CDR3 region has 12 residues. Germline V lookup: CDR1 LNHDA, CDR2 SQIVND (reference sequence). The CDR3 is CASRRVNTEAFF. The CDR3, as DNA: TGTGCCAGTAGGAGGGTGAACACTGAAGCTTTCTTT.

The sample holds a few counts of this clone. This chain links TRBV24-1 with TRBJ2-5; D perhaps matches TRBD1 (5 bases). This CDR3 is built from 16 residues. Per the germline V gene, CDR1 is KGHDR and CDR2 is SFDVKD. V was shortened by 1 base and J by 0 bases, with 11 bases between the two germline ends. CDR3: CATSDFGQKDQETQYF. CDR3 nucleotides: TGTGCCACCAGTGATTTCGGACAAAAAGACCAAGAGACCCAGTACTTC.

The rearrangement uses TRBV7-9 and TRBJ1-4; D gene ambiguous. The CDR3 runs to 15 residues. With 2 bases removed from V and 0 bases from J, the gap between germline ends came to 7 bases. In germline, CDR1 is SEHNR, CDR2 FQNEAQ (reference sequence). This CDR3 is CASSLSMATNEKLFF. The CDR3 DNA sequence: TGTGCCAGCAGCTTATCGATGGCAACTAATGAAAAACTGTTTTTT.

The CDR3 sequence: CASGDRGNEQFF. In DNA, the CDR3 is TGTGCCAGTGGGGACAGGGGGAATGAGCAGTTCTTC. The V and J genes are TRBV19 and TRBJ2-1; 11 bases agree with TRBD1. J lost 7 bases, V lost 8 bases, and 1 base had no gene match. Germline values: CDR1 LNHDA, CDR2 SQIVND (reference sequence). The length of the CDR3 is 12 residues.

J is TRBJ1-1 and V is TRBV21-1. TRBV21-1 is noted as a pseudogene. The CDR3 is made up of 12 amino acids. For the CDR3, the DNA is TGTGCCAGCAGAAAAGTGGCGGGGAAAGCTTTCTTT. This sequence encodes CASRKVAGKAFF.

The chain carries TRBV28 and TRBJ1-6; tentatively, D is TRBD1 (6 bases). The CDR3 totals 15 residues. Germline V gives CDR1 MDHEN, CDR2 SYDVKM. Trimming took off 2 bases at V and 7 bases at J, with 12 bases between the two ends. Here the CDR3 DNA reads TGTGCCAGCAGTTTAACAGGGAGAGGGAATTCACCCCTCCACTTT. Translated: CASSLTGRGNSPLHF. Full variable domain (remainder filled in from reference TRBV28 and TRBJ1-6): DVKVTQSSRYLVKRTGEKVFLECVQDMDHENMFWYRQDPGLGLRLIYFSYDVKMKEKGDIPEGYSVSREKKERFSLILESASTNQTSMYLCASSLTGRGNSPLHFGNGTRLTVT.

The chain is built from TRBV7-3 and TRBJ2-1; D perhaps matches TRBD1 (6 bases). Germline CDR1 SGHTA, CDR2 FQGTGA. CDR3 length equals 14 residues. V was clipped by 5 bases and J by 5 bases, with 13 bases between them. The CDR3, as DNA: TGTGCCAGCAGCCAGGGGTGGGGAAACAATGAGCAGTTCTTC. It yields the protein CASSQGWGNNEQFF. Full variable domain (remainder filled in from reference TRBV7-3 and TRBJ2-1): GAGVSQTPSNKVTEKGKYVELRCDPISGHTALYWYRQSLGQGPEFLIYFQGTGAADDSGLPNDRFFAVRPEGSVSTLKIQRTERGDSAVYLCASSQGWGNNEQFFGPGTRLTVL.

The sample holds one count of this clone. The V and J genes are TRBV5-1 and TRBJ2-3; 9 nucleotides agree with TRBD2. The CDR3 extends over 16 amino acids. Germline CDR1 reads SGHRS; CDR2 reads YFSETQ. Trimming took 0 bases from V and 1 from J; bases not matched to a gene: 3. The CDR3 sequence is CASSLGTSARTDTQYF. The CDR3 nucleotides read TGCGCCAGCAGCTTGGGGACTAGCGCTCGCACAGATACGCAGTATTTT.

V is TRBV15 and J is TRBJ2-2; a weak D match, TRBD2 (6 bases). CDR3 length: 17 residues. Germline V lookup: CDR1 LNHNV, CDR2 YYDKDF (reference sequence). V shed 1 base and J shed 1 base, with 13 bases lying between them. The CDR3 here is CATSRVVGSGNTGELFF. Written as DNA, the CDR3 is TGTGCCACCAGCAGAGTCGTCGGGAGCGGGAACACCGGGGAGCTGTTTTTT.

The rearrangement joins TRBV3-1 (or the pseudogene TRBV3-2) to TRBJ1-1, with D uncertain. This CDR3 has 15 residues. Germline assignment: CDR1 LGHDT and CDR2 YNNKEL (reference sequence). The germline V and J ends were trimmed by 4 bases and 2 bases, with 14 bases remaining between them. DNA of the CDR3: TGTGCCAGCAGCCTCGGACCCAGCCCCAACACTGAAGCTTTCTTT. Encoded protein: CASSLGPSPNTEAFF.